The sequence of this T cell receptor (beta chain) was determined in a study of T cell changes during pregnancy in multiple sclerosis. CDR3 length: 12 residues. Per the germline V gene, CDR1 is MNHNY and CDR2 is SVGAGI (reference sequence). Trimming cost V 8 bases and J 1 base, with 8 bases left between them. Method: immunoSEQ multiplex PCR; TCRdb's copy keeps in-frame clones and lacks some. The sample lists approximately 60,000 clones; about 90% were seen once. The gene calls are TRBV6-6 and TRBJ1-1; D remains unclear. Sequencing used peripheral blood, obtained in the first trimester of pregnancy. This TCR derives from a female donor with multiple sclerosis, enrolled in a pregnancy study. The DNA for the CDR3 is TGTGCCAGCCTCGCAGGGAACACTGAAGCTTTCTTT. It yields the protein CASLAGNTEAFF.